This TCR beta chain derives from a study of CD8+CD57+ T cells in acquired aplastic anemia. About the study: The average for DNA from sorted CD4+ and CD8+ cells was 3 to 3.5 ug.

Profiling of TCR beta VDJ combinations and CDR3 sequences used genomic DNA as template. TCRdb reprocessed the reads via MiXCR and lists one record per CDR3 protein. Of some 220,000 distinct CDR3 sequences in the sample, 34% were seen once. The sample holds one count of this clonotype. Germline V gene lookup returns CDR1 KGHDR and CDR2 SFDVKD. Trimming took 4 bases from V and 5 from J, leaving 8 bases between them. The CDR3 is 13 residues long. Sequenced: sorted CD4+, CD8+, or CD8+CD57+ T cells (not recorded which) from PBMCs. The sequence was collected from a human donor in good health, serving as a control. The chain carries TRBV24-1 and TRBJ1-5; the D is unclear. CDR3 amino acids: CATSEDPYQPQHF. CDR3 DNA sequence: TGTGCCACCAGTGAGGACCCCTATCAGCCCCAGCATTTT.